Sequencing of this TCR beta chain was carried out in a study of regulatory T cells in long-lasting Graves disease. Construction of TCR beta libraries relied on iRepertoire HTBI primers and on Arm-PCR targeting CDR3 regions. One entry per CDR3 protein results from TCRdb running MiXCR on the multiplex PCR reads. Among under 250,000 distinct CDR3 sequences listed, about 19% were seen once. This clonotype has at least ten counts. The sample's time point: newly diagnosed GD, antithyroid drugs for less than 3 months. Making the TCR library involved RNA that had been extracted from PBMCs. American Thyroid Association guidelines defined Graves' disease diagnosis. The sequence was obtained from a female donor with Graves disease. The sequences come from peripheral blood mononuclear cells (PBMCs), collected at new diagnosis, from a patient treated with antithyroid drugs.

The CDR3 sequence: CASNTINTGELFF. The CDR3 DNA reads as TGTGCCAGCAATACCATTAACACCGGGGAGCTGTTTTTT. The chain is built from TRBV2 and TRBJ2-2; D gene unclear. The germline CDR1 and CDR2 sequences are SNHLY and FYNNEI. There are 13 residues in the CDR3. Trimming stripped 7 bases from V and 2 bases from J, with 8 bases between.